Each of the 9 T cell receptor beta chains below was sequenced from the same sample in a study of T cell responses to AZD1222 COVID-19 vaccine. TCRdb keeps only in-frame clones here, not all; method: immunoSEQ multiplex PCR. The sample contains some 200,000 clones, about 92% of which appear only once. This sample comprised peripheral blood, obtained 28 days after the second dose of the MenACWY control vaccine. Receptors were obtained from an adult who received the MenACWY meningococcal vaccine as a control.

This chain connects TRBV9 to TRBJ1-5; D uncertain. The germline V gene has CDR1 SGDLS and CDR2 YYNGEE. Trimming pared 4 bases from V and 7 bases from J, leaving 15 bases between. The CDR3 is 14 amino acids. The CDR3 DNA sequence: TGTGCCAGCAGCACGGATCTCGCGGGACAGCCCCAGCATTTT. This translates into CASSTDLAGQPQHF.

The CDR3 region is CASSPNRGWSEKLFF. The CDR3 DNA follows: TGTGCCAGCAGCCCCAACAGGGGGTGGAGTGAAAAACTGTTTTTT. V and J are TRBV3-1 (or the pseudogene TRBV3-2) and TRBJ1-4, with 8 bases that match TRBD1. The CDR3 totals 15 residues. Germline loops: CDR1 LGHDT, CDR2 YNNKEL (reference sequence). With 4 bases clipped from V and 7 bases from J, the junction kept 8 bases outside the gene matches.

V usage is TRBV16 and J usage is TRBJ1-5; no clear D gene. The CDR3 length is 15 residues. V shed 2 bases and J shed 4 bases, with 12 bases lying between them. CDR1 is KGHSY, CDR2 FQNENV, per germline. The CDR3 loop is CASSQSAASNQPQHF. DNA for the CDR3: TGTGCCAGCAGCCAAAGTGCGGCATCTAATCAGCCCCAGCATTTT.

The chain recombines TRBV28 with TRBJ1-2; 8 nucleotides line up with TRBD1. From germline, CDR1 is MDHEN and CDR2 SYDVKM. J was trimmed by 5 bases and V by 6 bases; bases with no gene match: 5. The CDR3 totals 13 residues. The CDR3 loop is CASRLQGGYGYTF. In DNA, the CDR3 is TGTGCCAGCAGACTACAGGGGGGTTATGGCTACACCTTC.

The chain links TRBV29-1 to TRBJ1-2; D may be TRBD1 (5 bases). This CDR3 region has 14 residues. Trimming removed 6 bases from V and 5 bases from J, with 19 bases in between. Germline V CDR1 and CDR2: SQVTM, ANQGSEA. The CDR3: CSVEGGAVYYGYTF. The CDR3, as DNA: TGCAGCGTGGAGGGAGGGGCGGTCTATTATGGCTACACCTTC.

The chain has TRBV9 and TRBJ2-1, with D tentatively TRBD2 (6 bases). Germline values: CDR1 SGDLS, CDR2 YYNGEE. There are 16 residues in the CDR3. Trimming left V 0 bases short and J 2 bases short, with 12 bases between. The CDR3 loop is CASSVGAGNPYNEQFF. The CDR3, as DNA: TGTGCCAGCAGCGTAGGGGCGGGGAACCCCTACAATGAGCAGTTCTTC.

The J gene is TRBJ1-1, the V gene TRBV5-1; D remains ambiguous. V was shortened by 0 bases and J by 6 bases, with 9 bases between the two germline ends. The CDR3 runs to 13 residues. Germline CDR1 SGHRS, CDR2 YFSETQ. The CDR3 loop is CASSLGSAPEAFF. The DNA of the CDR3 is TGCGCCAGCAGCTTGGGTTCGGCCCCTGAAGCTTTCTTT.

The chain combines TRBV5-1 with TRBJ1-3, with D uncertain. Germline CDR1 reads SGHRS; CDR2 reads YFSETQ. This CDR3 spans 13 amino acids. Deletions cut 6 bases from V and 4 bases from J, with 11 bases between. This CDR3 is CASNPGKGNTIYF. In DNA form, the CDR3 reads TGCGCCAGCAATCCCGGAAAAGGAAACACCATATATTTT.

V usage is TRBV6-2 or TRBV6-3 and J usage is TRBJ2-5; 10 bases map to TRBD2. The trim removed 2 bases at V and 4 bases at J, leaving 4 bases unmatched. Germline V gives CDR1 MNHEY, CDR2 SVGEGT. The CDR3 totals 15 residues. This chain's CDR3 is CASSYPSGRPETQYF. CDR3 DNA: TGTGCCAGCAGTTACCCTAGCGGGAGACCAGAGACCCAGTACTTC.